What follows describes a single T cell receptor (beta chain). As yet, its antigen is unknown. This sample stems from a study of T cell responses to AZD1222 COVID-19 vaccine. Points from the study as a whole: Samples come after the peak T cell response, not at day 14. Seropositive status at baseline applied to only a handful of AZD1222 recipients.

The method was immunoSEQ multiplex PCR; TCRdb's version includes in-frame clones alone and lacks a portion of them. Among 130,000 to 150,000 clones, just under 95% were seen once, and the ten largest hold approximately 12%. The germline gives CDR1 MDHEN, CDR2 SYDVKM. With V trimmed by 3 bases and J by 0 bases, 20 bases remained unmatched. CDR3 length: 21 residues. This clonotype originated in an adult who had recovered from COVID-19. The genes are TRBV28 and TRBJ1-3; 7 nucleotides line up with TRBD1. This specimen consisted of peripheral blood, obtained after recovery from COVID-19. CDR3 DNA: TGTGCCAGCAGTTTCTCCCCGGGACAGCGTCTCCCCCAGATCTCTGGAAACACCATATATTTT. This encodes CASSFSPGQRLPQISGNTIYF.